Presented here are 30 T cell receptor beta chains from one specimen sequenced in a study of T-cell memory formation after mild COVID-19. Each CDR3 protein gets one entry after TCRdb re-called the 5' RACE reads with MiXCR. In the table there are roughly 110,000 distinct CDR3 sequences, over 13% of which are singletons. The sequenced sample consisted of PBMCs or a T cell subset sorted from them (not recorded which). These receptors originate from a man between 18 and 29 years old who had mild COVID-19 (a few samples of this study predate the infection). Cell type and time point are not known.

This clonotype was counted only a few times. The V and J genes are TRBV7-9 and TRBJ2-7; TRBD1 or TRBD2 may be the D gene (5 bases each). Germline-derived CDR1 and CDR2 are SEHNR and FQNEAQ (reference sequence). The CDR3 extends over 12 amino acids. Trimming removed 1 base at V and 12 bases at J, with 13 bases between. The DNA of the CDR3 is TGTGCCAGCAGCTTAGGAACAGGAGGAACGTACTTC. Translation gives CASSLGTGGTYF.

This chain uses TRBV7-9 with TRBJ2-5; TRBD2 matches 10 bases. This CDR3 is 16 amino acids long. Germline V gives CDR1 SEHNR, CDR2 FQNEAQ (reference sequence). Germline trimming cut 4 bases from V and 2 bases from J; bases unmatched to any gene: 7. The CDR3 loop is CASSSASGGVQETQYF. In DNA, the CDR3 is TGTGCCAGCAGCTCGGCTAGCGGGGGTGTTCAAGAGACCCAGTACTTC.

J is TRBJ2-1 and V is TRBV7-9; D is uncertain. V lost 3 bases and J 14 bases, leaving 11 bases between the germline ends. Germline loops: CDR1 SEHNR, CDR2 FQNEAQ (reference sequence). The CDR3 extends over 11 amino acids. CDR3 protein: CASSLRGTEFF. DNA of the CDR3: TGTGCCAGCAGCTTGAGAGGAACGGAGTTCTTC.

This chain joins TRBV6-6 and TRBJ1-5; D remains ambiguous. The CDR3 spans 16 residues. Trimming took off 6 bases at V and 7 bases at J, with 22 bases between the two ends. CDR1 MNHNY and CDR2 SVGAGI come from the germline V gene (reference sequence). Written as DNA, the CDR3 is TGTGCCAGCAGCCCAGGTTGGGTGGGTGAGAGGCAGCCCCAGCATTTT. It encodes CASSPGWVGERQPQHF.

This clonotype was recorded a few times. The chain has TRBV6-4 and TRBJ2-1; TRBD2 matches at 13 bases. CDR3 length: 15 residues. The junction had 3 bases not matched to a gene; V was cut back by 3 bases and J by 7 bases. Germline loops: CDR1 MRHNA, CDR2 SNTAGT. CDR3 DNA sequence: TGTGCCAGCAGTGAAACTAGCGGGGGGGGTAATGAGCAGTTCTTC. Protein sequence: CASSETSGGGNEQFF.

The rearrangement uses TRBV7-2 and TRBJ2-5; no clear D gene. The CDR3 is 12 amino acids. The ends were cut back, 7 bases at V and 5 bases at J, with 11 bases in the middle. CDR1 and CDR2 from the germline V gene are SGHTA and FQGNSA. The CDR3 sequence: CASTTRRETQYF. CDR3 bases: TGTGCCAGCACCACACGTCGGGAGACCCAGTACTTC.

The sample holds many counts of this clonotype. The chain combines TRBV21-1 with TRBJ2-7; the listed D gene, TRBD1, was not tested against the DNA. TRBV21-1 counts as a pseudogene. The CDR3 extends over 17 amino acids. The CDR3 reads CASSTHPWATVVNEQYV. In nucleotides, the CDR3 is TGTGCCAGCAGCACACACCCATGGGCGACAGTGGTCAACGAGCAGTACGTC.

The rearrangement joins TRBV7-2 to TRBJ2-7; tentatively, D is TRBD1 (5 bases). The CDR3 is 13 residues long. The germline CDR1 and CDR2 sequences are SGHTA and FQGNSA. Between the trimmed V and J ends, which lost 2 bases and 6 bases, there was a span of 11 bases. This CDR3 reads CASSLQQVAEQYF. CDR3 sequence (DNA): TGTGCCAGCAGCTTACAACAGGTCGCCGAGCAGTACTTC.

At least ten counts were recorded for this clonotype. The V call is TRBV7-2, the J call TRBJ2-3, with no clear D. The CDR3 consists of 16 residues. V shed 3 bases and J shed 2 bases, with 15 bases lying between them. CDR1 is SGHTA and CDR2 is FQGNSA in the germline V gene. The CDR3 reads CASSFPTGATTDTQYF. The CDR3 coding sequence is TGTGCCAGCAGCTTCCCAACTGGTGCTACCACAGATACGCAGTATTTT.

This clonotype came up a few times. The rearrangement links TRBV4-1 to TRBJ1-5, with a possible D match to TRBD1 (6 bases). Germline V gene data show CDR1 as MGHRA and CDR2 as YSYEKL. Trimming pared 4 bases from V and 1 base from J, leaving 11 bases between. This CDR3 is 15 amino acids long. The CDR3 nucleotides read TGCGCCAGCAGCCGTAGACAGGAAAGCAATCAGCCCCAGCATTTT. Translation: CASSRRQESNQPQHF.

V gene TRBV6-1 combines with J gene TRBJ1-5, with D uncertain. This CDR3 region has 15 residues. The V gene lost 3 bases and the J gene lost 0 bases, with 9 bases spanning the gap. Germline CDR1 reads MNHNS; CDR2 reads SASEGT. DNA for the CDR3: TGTGCCAGCAGTGAGAGGCAGTTTAGCAATCAGCCCCAGCATTTT. This sequence encodes CASSERQFSNQPQHF.

The chain recombines TRBV2 with TRBJ2-5; D might be TRBD2 (5 bases). Trimming pared 7 bases from V and 5 bases from J, leaving 8 bases between. Germline V gene data show CDR1 as SNHLY and CDR2 as FYNNEI. This CDR3 spans 11 amino acids. CDR3 sequence (DNA): TGTGCCAGCAAACCGGGGGAGACCCAGTACTTC. Residues: CASKPGETQYF.

V usage is TRBV7-2 and J usage is TRBJ2-7; 11 bases match TRBD2. The CDR3 totals 14 residues. Unmatched junction bases numbered 3, after V lost 5 bases and J lost 3 bases. Per germline, CDR1 SGHTA and CDR2 FQGNSA. The chain's CDR3 is CASSDSGGDYEQYF. CDR3 bases: TGTGCCAGCAGCGATAGCGGGGGGGACTACGAGCAGTACTTC.

This clonotype was seen many times. The CDR3 is CASSSGTGWEQYF. In DNA form, the CDR3 reads TGTGCCAGCAGCTCTGGGACAGGGTGGGAGCAGTACTTC. The chain combines TRBV7-2 with TRBJ2-7, with 9 bases that match TRBD1. Trimming cost V 4 bases and J 7 bases; bases outside gene matches: 5. Per germline, CDR1 SGHTA and CDR2 FQGNSA. CDR3 length: 13 amino acids.

The chain combines TRBV12-3 or TRBV12-4 with TRBJ2-6, with unresolved D. With 5 bases removed from V and 2 bases from J, the gap between germline ends came to 10 bases. This CDR3 region has 15 residues. The CDR3 bases are TGTGCCAGCAGTCCCGCCCGGGCTGGGGCCAACGTCCTGACTTTC. This gives the protein CASSPARAGANVLTF.

This clonotype was seen more than once but under ten times. The V gene is TRBV27, the J gene TRBJ2-5; 11 bases fit TRBD1. CDR1 and CDR2 from the germline V gene are MNHEY and SMNVEV (reference sequence). This CDR3 region has 16 residues. V was pared by 1 base and J by 5 bases, with 6 bases of the junction left unmatched. CDR3 protein: CASSLLGTGGPETQYF. CDR3 sequence (DNA): TGTGCCAGCAGTTTATTAGGGACAGGGGGGCCGGAGACCCAGTACTTC.

This clonotype was counted only a few times. The rearrangement uses TRBV7-8 and TRBJ2-1; D not resolved. The CDR3 contains 15 residues. The germline V gene has CDR1 SGHVS and CDR2 FQNEAQ. Deletions cut 3 bases from V and 5 bases from J, with 14 bases between. The DNA of the CDR3 is TGTGCCAGCAGCTTTGAGGTCGGAGATAACAATGAGCAGTTCTTC. Encoded protein: CASSFEVGDNNEQFF.

J is TRBJ1-2 and V is TRBV20-1; 9 nucleotides agree with TRBD1. The junction had 10 bases not matched to a gene; V was cut back by 6 bases and J by 5 bases. The length of the CDR3 is 14 residues. Germline CDR1 and CDR2: DFQATT and SNEGSKA (reference sequence). In DNA form, the CDR3 reads TGCAGTGCGAGGGACAGGGCGTCGTGGTATGGCTACACCTTC. Protein product: CSARDRASWYGYTF.

The sample holds a few counts of this clonotype. V and J are TRBV7-9 and TRBJ2-5, with D possibly being TRBD2 (7 bases). The length of the CDR3 is 15 residues. V was trimmed by 5 bases and J by 2 bases, leaving 15 bases between them. Germline V lookup: CDR1 SEHNR, CDR2 FQNEAQ (reference sequence). CDR3 residues: CASSPGRGDQETQYF. CDR3 bases: TGTGCCAGCAGCCCAGGGAGGGGGGATCAAGAGACCCAGTACTTC.

This clonotype was observed a few times. V and J are TRBV5-1 and TRBJ2-3, with a weak D call TRBD1 (5 bases). The germline V and J ends were trimmed by 4 bases and 2 bases, with 14 bases remaining between them. The CDR3 totals 15 residues. Germline CDR1 reads SGHRS; CDR2 reads YFSETQ. CDR3 in amino acids: CASSLLGRDTDTQYF. CDR3 coding DNA: TGCGCCAGCAGCCTCCTGGGCAGGGACACAGATACGCAGTATTTT. Variable domain in full (rest from reference TRBV5-1 and TRBJ2-3): KAGVTQTPRYLIKTRGQQVTLSCSPISGHRSVSWYQQTPGQGLQFLFEYFSETQRNKGNFPGRFSGRQFSNSRSEMNVSTLELGDSALYLCASSLLGRDTDTQYFGPGTRLTVL.

This clonotype has a handful of counts. This chain uses TRBV20-1 with TRBJ2-5, with a possible D match to TRBD2 (6 bases). Per germline, CDR1 DFQATT and CDR2 SNEGSKA (reference sequence). V shed 3 bases and J shed 3 bases, with 8 bases lying between them. The CDR3 extends over 12 amino acids. The DNA of the CDR3 is TGCAGTGCTAGGTGGGGGGAAGAGACCCAGTACTTC. This gives the protein CSARWGEETQYF.

This clonotype has a handful of counts. This chain connects TRBV20-1 to TRBJ2-7; D gene uncertain. V was clipped by 3 bases and J by 3 bases, with 9 bases between them. The CDR3 spans 12 residues. The germline V gene encodes CDR1 DFQATT and CDR2 SNEGSKA (reference sequence). In DNA form, the CDR3 reads TGCAGTGCTAGGTCGCGGATCTACGAGCAGTACTTC. The encoded protein is CSARSRIYEQYF.

There are a few counts of this clonotype. This chain links TRBV5-1 with TRBJ1-1; 7 nucleotides line up with TRBD1. Germline assignment: CDR1 SGHRS and CDR2 YFSETQ. This CDR3 has 14 amino acids. V gave up 4 bases and J gave up 6 bases; unmatched junction bases: 9. CDR3 sequence: CASSRRTGLPEAFF. CDR3 coding DNA: TGCGCCAGCAGCCGGAGGACAGGCCTGCCTGAAGCTTTCTTT.

The rearrangement joins TRBV6-6 to TRBJ2-5, with D unclear. Germline CDR1 MNHNY, CDR2 SVGAGI (reference sequence). The length of the CDR3 is 13 residues. Trimming removed 8 bases from V and 5 bases from J, with 15 bases in between. The CDR3 here is CASAAGLRETQYF. The CDR3, as DNA: TGTGCCAGCGCGGCCGGGTTGAGGGAGACCCAGTACTTC.

This clonotype has at least ten counts. The rearrangement uses TRBV19 and TRBJ2-2, with D possibly being TRBD2 (6 bases). V lost 4 bases and J 0 bases, leaving 9 bases between the germline ends. CDR3 length: 15 amino acids. The germline CDR1 and CDR2 sequences are LNHDA and SQIVND (reference sequence). In DNA, the CDR3 is TGTGCCAGTAGTAGCGGGATCGCGAACACCGGGGAGCTGTTTTTT. This gives the protein CASSSGIANTGELFF.

The chain employs TRBV4-1 and TRBJ2-1; possible D gene TRBD2, 6 bases. This CDR3 has 17 amino acids. Trimming removed 4 bases from V and 2 bases from J, with 18 bases in between. Germline CDR1 is MGHRA and CDR2 is YSYEKL. CDR3: CASSLRPSAVAYNEQFF. The DNA for the CDR3 is TGCGCCAGCAGCCTCCGCCCTAGCGCAGTAGCCTACAATGAGCAGTTCTTC.

This clonotype was seen a handful of times. The V call is TRBV9, the J call TRBJ1-2; 8 nucleotides agree with TRBD1. CDR1 is SGDLS and CDR2 is YYNGEE in the germline V gene. The trim removed 5 bases at V and 4 bases at J, leaving 13 bases unmatched. The CDR3 sequence is 16 residues long. CDR3 sequence: CASSAPGQETAYGYTF. CDR3 coding DNA: TGTGCCAGCAGTGCCCCGGGACAGGAAACCGCCTATGGCTACACCTTC.

In its sample, this clonotype was seen a few times. The chain combines TRBV7-9 with TRBJ2-2; D not resolved. CDR1 is SEHNR, CDR2 FQNEAQ, per germline (reference sequence). CDR3 length equals 14 residues. V lost 11 bases and J 4 bases, leaving 17 bases between the germline ends. CDR3 in DNA: TGTGCCGGAATCGGGCTTCGCGCCACCGGGGAGCTGTTTTTT. It is translated as CAGIGLRATGELFF.

The chain links TRBV4-1 to TRBJ2-3; 11 positions agree with TRBD2. V lost 3 bases, J lost 2 bases, and 4 bases stayed unmatched. Germline CDR1 MGHRA, CDR2 YSYEKL. The CDR3 length is 16 residues. In DNA, the CDR3 is TGCGCCAGCAGCCAGCGGACTAGCGGGTACACAGATACGCAGTATTTT. It encodes CASSQRTSGYTDTQYF.

This clonotype came up a few times. The chain combines TRBV5-5 with TRBJ2-7; TRBD1 agrees at 7 bases. J was trimmed by 4 bases and V by 0 bases; bases with no gene match: 4. Germline V gene sequence: CDR1 SGHKS, CDR2 YYEKEE (reference sequence). CDR3 length: 14 amino acids. In nucleotides, the CDR3 is TGTGCCAGCAGCTTGGAGGGACAGACTTACGAGCAGTACGTC. It translates to CASSLEGQTYEQYV.